Below are 12 T cell receptor beta chains sequenced from a single sample in a study of T cells in Graves' hyperthyroidism and ophthalmopathy. The source material, RNA transcripts, was used to amplify TCR beta CDR3 regions. The HTBI primer set served for first-round RT-PCR of the TCR CDR3. One entry per CDR3 protein results from TCRdb running MiXCR on the multiplex PCR reads. The sample has about 270,000 distinct CDR3 sequences; approximately 21% are singletons. The specimen was blood. Receptor source: a man younger than 45 with Graves' ophthalmopathy.

The chain combines TRBV3-1 with TRBJ2-3; the match to TRBD2 covers 10 bases. Germline loops: CDR1 LGHDT, CDR2 YNNKEL (reference sequence). V lost 8 bases and J lost 4; bases outside the gene matches: 9. The CDR3 sequence is 15 residues long. CDR3: CASRRLAGTSDTQYF. In DNA, the CDR3 is TGTGCCAGCCGAAGACTAGCGGGTACGTCAGATACGCAGTATTTT.

Many counts were recorded for this clonotype. The rearrangement links TRBV3-1 to TRBJ1-2; D not certain. The CDR3 spans 15 residues. Germline V CDR1 and CDR2: LGHDT, YNNKEL (reference sequence). V lost 0 bases and J lost 8, with 16 bases in between. CDR3 nucleotide sequence: TGTGCCAGCAGCCAAGACCCCGGACGGGTGCCGGGCTACACCTTC. Translated, it gives CASSQDPGRVPGYTF.

The sample holds many counts of this clonotype. The genes are TRBV29-1 and TRBJ1-2, with D possibly TRBD1 on 6 matching bases. The CDR3 extends over 14 amino acids. Trimming stripped 3 bases from V and 4 bases from J, with 15 bases between. In germline, CDR1 is SQVTM, CDR2 ANQGSEA. Written as DNA, the CDR3 is TGCAGCGTTGAGCCCGGGAGGGGGTTCTATGGCTACACCTTC. It specifies CSVEPGRGFYGYTF.

This clonotype occurred many times. The chain employs TRBV15 and TRBJ1-2; D call uncertain. This CDR3 has 18 amino acids. From germline, CDR1 is LNHNV and CDR2 YYDKDF (reference sequence). V lost 1 base, J lost 0 bases, and 18 bases lay in between. The CDR3 here is CATSRGGTPIKANYGYTF. CDR3 bases: TGTGCCACCAGCAGAGGTGGAACTCCCATAAAAGCTAACTATGGCTACACCTTC.

The chain couples TRBV20-1 to TRBJ2-1; TRBD2 aligns across 10 bases. The V and J ends lost 5 bases and 0 bases, in that order; junction bases with no gene match: 4. CDR3 length: 15 amino acids. Germline V gene lookup returns CDR1 DFQATT and CDR2 SNEGSKA (reference sequence). CDR3 loop: CSARPSGSSYNEQFF. The CDR3 region has the DNA TGCAGTGCTCGACCTAGCGGGAGCTCCTACAATGAGCAGTTCTTC.

In this sample, this clonotype turned up a few times. CDR3 residues: CASSYSPGLSRGGNEQFF. Written as DNA, the CDR3 is TGTGCCAGCAGTTACTCCCCGGGACTCTCTCGAGGGGGGAATGAGCAGTTCTTC. The V call is TRBV6-5, the J call TRBJ2-1; D tentatively reads TRBD1 or TRBD2 (6 bases each). The CDR3 is made up of 18 amino acids. Trimming shortened V by 0 bases and J by 7 bases, and 22 bases separated the two germline ends. The germline V gene encodes CDR1 MNHEY and CDR2 SVGAGI.

This clonotype showed up just a few times. This chain connects TRBV13 to TRBJ2-7; TRBD2 aligns across 7 bases. The germline CDR1 and CDR2 sequences are PRHDT and FYEKMQ (reference sequence). The ends lost 5 bases at V and 4 bases at J; junction bases unmatched: 11. CDR3 length equals 15 residues. The CDR3 bases are TGTGCCAGCAGCGAACGGGCGGGACTACGGTACGAGCAGTACTTC. Amino acids: CASSERAGLRYEQYF. The variable domain in full, with the rest retrieved from reference TRBV13 and TRBJ2-7, is AAGVIQSPRHLIKEKRETATLKCYPIPRHDTVYWYQQGPGQDPQFLISFYEKMQSDKGSIPDRFSAQQFSDYHSELNMSSLELGDSALYFCASSERAGLRYEQYFGPGTRLTVT.

The rearrangement links TRBV3-1 to TRBJ2-7; 7 positions match TRBD2. The junction had 15 bases not matched to a gene; V was cut back by 5 bases and J by 2 bases. CDR3 size: 17 residues. Germline assignment: CDR1 LGHDT and CDR2 YNNKEL (reference sequence). The DNA for the CDR3 is TGTGCCAGCAGCGTGGCGGGACTATCTATATTAACCTACGAGCAGTACTTC. Its protein product is CASSVAGLSILTYEQYF.

DNA for the CDR3: TGTGCCAGCAGCGTAGCCGGACAGGGGGATTCACCCCTCCACTTT. Amino acid sequence: CASSVAGQGDSPLHF. The rearrangement links TRBV9 to TRBJ1-6, with 10 bases that match TRBD1. Germline V gene sequence: CDR1 SGDLS, CDR2 YYNGEE. The CDR3 runs to 15 residues. Losses at the gene ends were 0 bases for V and 8 bases for J; bases not matched to a gene: 2. Variable domain in full (rest from reference TRBV9 and TRBJ1-6): DSGVTQTPKHLITATGQRVTLRCSPRSGDLSVYWYQQSLDQGLQFLIQYYNGEERAKGNILERFSAQQFPDLHSELNLSSLELGDSALYFCASSVAGQGDSPLHFGNGTRLTVT.

CDR3 sequence: CASSEGLANTGELFF. Written as DNA, the CDR3 is TGTGCCAGCAGTGAGGGACTAGCGAACACCGGGGAGCTGTTTTTT. The chain links TRBV6-4 to TRBJ2-2; 8 bases line up with TRBD2. This CDR3 contains 15 residues. Trimming at V came to 3 bases and at J to 0 bases, leaving 0 bases not matched to a gene. CDR1 and CDR2 (germline): MRHNA, SNTAGT.

This clonotype was counted a single time. V and J are TRBV2 and TRBJ2-2, with 9 bases matching TRBD1. The CDR3 is 15 residues long. Germline CDR1 and CDR2: SNHLY and FYNNEI. The junction had 9 bases not matched to a gene; V was cut back by 6 bases and J by 7 bases. CDR3 DNA sequence: TGTGCCAGCAGCGGCACGACAGGGGGAATCGGGGAGCTGTTTTTT. Residues: CASSGTTGGIGELFF. Supplemented by reference TRBV2 and TRBJ2-2, the full variable domain reads EPEVTQTPSHQVTQMGQEVILRCVPISNHLYFYWYRQILGQKVEFLVSFYNNEISEKSEIFDDQFSVERPDGSNFTLKIRSTKLEDSAMYFCASSGTTGGIGELFFGEGSRLTVL.

The CDR3 sequence: CASSVREGYQETQYF. Here the CDR3 DNA reads TGTGCCAGCAGCGTGCGGGAGGGGTACCAAGAGACCCAGTACTTC. The chain couples TRBV9 to TRBJ2-5; TRBD2 agrees at 9 bases. After removal of 2 bases from V and 0 bases from J, the junction contained 2 bases not matched to a gene. Germline values: CDR1 SGDLS, CDR2 YYNGEE. The CDR3 is made up of 15 amino acids.